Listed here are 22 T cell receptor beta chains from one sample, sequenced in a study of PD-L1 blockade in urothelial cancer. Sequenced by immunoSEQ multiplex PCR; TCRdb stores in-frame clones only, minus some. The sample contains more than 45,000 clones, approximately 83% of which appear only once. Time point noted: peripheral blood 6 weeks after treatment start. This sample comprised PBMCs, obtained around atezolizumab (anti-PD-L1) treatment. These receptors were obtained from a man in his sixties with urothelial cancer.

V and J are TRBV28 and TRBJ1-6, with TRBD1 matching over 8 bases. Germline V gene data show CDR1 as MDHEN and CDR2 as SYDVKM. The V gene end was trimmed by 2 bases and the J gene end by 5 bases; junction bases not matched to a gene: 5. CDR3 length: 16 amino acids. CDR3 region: CASSLPRTGNNSPLHF. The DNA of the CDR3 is TGTGCCAGCAGTTTACCCCGGACAGGGAATAATTCACCCCTCCACTTT.

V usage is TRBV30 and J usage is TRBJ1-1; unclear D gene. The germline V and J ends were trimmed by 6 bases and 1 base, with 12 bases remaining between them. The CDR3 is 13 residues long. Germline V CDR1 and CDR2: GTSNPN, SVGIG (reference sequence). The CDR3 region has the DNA TGTGCCTGCCAAACGGGTTGGAACACTGAAGCTTTCTTT. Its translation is CACQTGWNTEAFF.

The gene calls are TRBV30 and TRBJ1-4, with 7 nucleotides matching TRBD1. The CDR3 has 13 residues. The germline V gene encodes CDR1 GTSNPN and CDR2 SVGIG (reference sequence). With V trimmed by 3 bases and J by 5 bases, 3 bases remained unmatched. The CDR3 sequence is CAWRGQENEKLFF. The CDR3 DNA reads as TGTGCCTGGAGAGGACAGGAGAATGAAAAACTGTTTTTT.

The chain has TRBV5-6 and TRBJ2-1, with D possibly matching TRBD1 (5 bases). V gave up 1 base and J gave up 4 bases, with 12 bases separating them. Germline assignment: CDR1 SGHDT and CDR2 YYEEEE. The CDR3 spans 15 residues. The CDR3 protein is CASSLFQGAYNEQFF. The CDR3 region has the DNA TGTGCCAGCAGCTTGTTCCAAGGGGCGTACAATGAGCAGTTCTTC.

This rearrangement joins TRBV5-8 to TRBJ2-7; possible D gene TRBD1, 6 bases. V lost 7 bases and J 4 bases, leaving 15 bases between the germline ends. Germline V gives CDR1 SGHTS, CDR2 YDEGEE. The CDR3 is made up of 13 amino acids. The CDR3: CASYYQGLYEQYF. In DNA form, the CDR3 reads TGTGCCAGCTATTACCAGGGGTTGTACGAGCAGTACTTC.

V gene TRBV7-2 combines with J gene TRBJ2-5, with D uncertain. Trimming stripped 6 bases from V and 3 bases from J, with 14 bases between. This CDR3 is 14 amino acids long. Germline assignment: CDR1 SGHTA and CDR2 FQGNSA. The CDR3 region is CASSPPYLEETQYF. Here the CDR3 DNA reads TGTGCCAGCAGTCCCCCCTATCTAGAAGAGACCCAGTACTTC. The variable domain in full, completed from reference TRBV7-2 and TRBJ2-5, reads GAGVSQSPSNKVTEKGKDVELRCDPISGHTALYWYRQSLGQGLEFLIYFQGNSAPDKSGLPSDRFSAERTGGSVSTLTIQRTQQEDSAVYLCASSPPYLEETQYFGPGTRLLVL.

The CDR3 DNA sequence: TGTGCCAGCAGTCTTCTACAGGGGTCCGGGGAGCTGTTTTTT. Its protein is CASSLLQGSGELFF. The chain links TRBV7-2 to TRBJ2-2; 7 positions match TRBD1. Losses at the gene ends were 6 bases for V and 6 bases for J; bases not matched to a gene: 7. The CDR3 consists of 14 residues. Germline V lookup: CDR1 SGHTA, CDR2 FQGNSA. Supplemented by reference TRBV7-2 and TRBJ2-2, the full variable domain reads GAGVSQSPSNKVTEKGKDVELRCDPISGHTALYWYRQSLGQGLEFLIYFQGNSAPDKSGLPSDRFSAERTGGSVSTLTIQRTQQEDSAVYLCASSLLQGSGELFFGEGSRLTVL.

The CDR3 coding sequence is TGTGCCAGCAGTTTTTGGACAGGGGTTGGAAACACCATATATTTT. Its translation: CASSFWTGVGNTIYF. V usage is TRBV28 and J usage is TRBJ1-3; 9 nucleotides align to TRBD1. CDR3 length: 15 residues. V lost 3 bases to trimming and J lost 3 bases; unmatched junction nucleotides: 3. Germline CDR1 and CDR2: MDHEN and SYDVKM.

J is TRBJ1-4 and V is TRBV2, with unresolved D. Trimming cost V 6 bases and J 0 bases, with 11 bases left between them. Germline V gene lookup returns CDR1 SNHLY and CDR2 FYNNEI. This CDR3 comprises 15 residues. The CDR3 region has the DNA TGTGCCAGCAGCGCGGACTATACAACTAATGAAAAACTGTTTTTT. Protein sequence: CASSADYTTNEKLFF.

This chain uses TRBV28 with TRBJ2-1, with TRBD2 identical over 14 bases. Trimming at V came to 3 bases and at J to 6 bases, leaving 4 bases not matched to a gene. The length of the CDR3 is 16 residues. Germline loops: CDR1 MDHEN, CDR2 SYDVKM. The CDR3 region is CASSFRTSGGTNEQFF. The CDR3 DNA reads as TGTGCCAGCAGTTTTCGGACTAGCGGGGGGACCAATGAGCAGTTCTTC.

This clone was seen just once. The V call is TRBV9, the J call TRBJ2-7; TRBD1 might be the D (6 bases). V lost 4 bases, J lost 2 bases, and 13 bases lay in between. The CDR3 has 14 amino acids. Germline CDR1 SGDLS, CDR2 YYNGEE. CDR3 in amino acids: CASSQGTYPYEQYF. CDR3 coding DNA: TGTGCCAGCAGCCAGGGGACGTATCCCTACGAGCAGTACTTC.

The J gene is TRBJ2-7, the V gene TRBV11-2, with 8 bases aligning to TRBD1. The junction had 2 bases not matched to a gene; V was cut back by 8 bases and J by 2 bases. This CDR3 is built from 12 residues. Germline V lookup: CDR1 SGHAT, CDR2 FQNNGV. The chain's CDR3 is CASQQGAYEQYF. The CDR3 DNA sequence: TGTGCCAGCCAACAGGGGGCCTACGAGCAGTACTTC. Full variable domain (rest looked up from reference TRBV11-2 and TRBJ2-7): EAGVAQSPRYKIIEKRQSVAFWCNPISGHATLYWYQQILGQGPKLLIQFQNNGVVDDSQLPKDRFSAERLKGVDSTLKIQPAKLEDSAVYLCASQQGAYEQYFGPGTRLTVT.

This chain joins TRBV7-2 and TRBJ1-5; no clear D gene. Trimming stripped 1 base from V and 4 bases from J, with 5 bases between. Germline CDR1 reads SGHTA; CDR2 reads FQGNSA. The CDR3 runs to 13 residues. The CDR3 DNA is TGTGCCAGCAGCTTAGACGGGAATCAGCCCCAGCATTTT. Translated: CASSLDGNQPQHF.

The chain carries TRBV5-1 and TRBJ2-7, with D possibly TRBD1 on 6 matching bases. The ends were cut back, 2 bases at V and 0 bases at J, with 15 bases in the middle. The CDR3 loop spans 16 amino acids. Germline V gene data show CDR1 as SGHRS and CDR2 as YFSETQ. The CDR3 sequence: CASSLHGQSSSYEQYF. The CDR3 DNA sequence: TGCGCCAGCAGCTTACACGGACAGAGCAGCTCCTACGAGCAGTACTTC.

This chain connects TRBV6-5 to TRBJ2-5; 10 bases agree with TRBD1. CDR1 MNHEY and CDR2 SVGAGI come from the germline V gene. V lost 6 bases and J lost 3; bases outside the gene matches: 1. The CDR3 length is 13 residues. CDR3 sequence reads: CASRGTGEETQYF. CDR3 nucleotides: TGTGCCAGCAGAGGGACAGGGGAAGAGACCCAGTACTTC.

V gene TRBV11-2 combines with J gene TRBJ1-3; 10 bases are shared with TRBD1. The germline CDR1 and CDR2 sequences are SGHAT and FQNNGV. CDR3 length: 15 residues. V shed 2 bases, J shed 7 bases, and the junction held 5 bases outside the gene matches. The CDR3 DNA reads TGTGCCAGCAGCTTATATGACAGGGGGCTGAACACCATATATTTT. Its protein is CASSLYDRGLNTIYF.

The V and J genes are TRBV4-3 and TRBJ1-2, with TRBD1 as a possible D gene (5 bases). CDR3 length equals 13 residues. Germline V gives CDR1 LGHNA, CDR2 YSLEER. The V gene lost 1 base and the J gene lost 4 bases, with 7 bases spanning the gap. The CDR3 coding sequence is TGCGCCAGCAGCCAAGGACAGTTCTATGGCTACACCTTC. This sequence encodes CASSQGQFYGYTF.

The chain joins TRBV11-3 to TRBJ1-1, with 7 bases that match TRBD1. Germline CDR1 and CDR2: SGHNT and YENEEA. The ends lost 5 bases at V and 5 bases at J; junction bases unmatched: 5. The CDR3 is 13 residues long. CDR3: CASSALQGTEAFF. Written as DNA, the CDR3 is TGTGCCAGCAGCGCCTTACAGGGGACTGAAGCTTTCTTT.

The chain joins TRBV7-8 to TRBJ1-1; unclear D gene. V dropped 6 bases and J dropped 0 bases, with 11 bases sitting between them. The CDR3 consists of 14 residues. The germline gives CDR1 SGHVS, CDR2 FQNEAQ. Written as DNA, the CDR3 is TGTGCCAGCAGACAGAATAACATGAACACTGAAGCTTTCTTT. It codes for CASRQNNMNTEAFF.

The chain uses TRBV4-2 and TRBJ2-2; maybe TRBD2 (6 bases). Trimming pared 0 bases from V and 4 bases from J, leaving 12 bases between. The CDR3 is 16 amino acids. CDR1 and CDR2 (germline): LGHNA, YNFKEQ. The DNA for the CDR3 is TGTGCCAGCAGCCAAGAGGGGGGTGTCTCCACCGGGGAGCTGTTTTTT. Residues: CASSQEGGVSTGELFF.

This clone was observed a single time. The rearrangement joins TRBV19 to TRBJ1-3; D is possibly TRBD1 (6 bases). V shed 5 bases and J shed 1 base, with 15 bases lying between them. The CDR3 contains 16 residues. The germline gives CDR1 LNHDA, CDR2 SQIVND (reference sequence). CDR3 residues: CASSGTTTGSGNTIYF. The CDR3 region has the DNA TGTGCCAGTAGTGGAACCACTACAGGGTCTGGAAACACCATATATTTT.

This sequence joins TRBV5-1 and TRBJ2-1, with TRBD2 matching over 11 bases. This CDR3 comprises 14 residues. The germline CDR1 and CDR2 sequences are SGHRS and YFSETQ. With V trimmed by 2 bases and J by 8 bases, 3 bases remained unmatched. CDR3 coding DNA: TGCGCCAGCAGCTTTAGCGGGGGGGCTGATGAGCAGTTCTTC. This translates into CASSFSGGADEQFF.